Detailed here is one T cell receptor beta chain. Its antigen remains unidentified. J was trimmed by 0 bases and V by 4 bases; bases with no gene match: 8. Germline V lookup: CDR1 SGDLS, CDR2 YYNGEE. The CDR3 spans 17 residues. The sample belongs to a study of T cell clonotyping in hematopoietic cell transplantation. Overall study: Recipients' pretransplant samples followed cytoreduction.

Time point given: recipient sample about 28 days before transplant, after cytoreduction. The study, taken as a whole, reports: Higher Inverse Simpson Index values in graft donor and pretransplant recipient predicted broader posttransplant TCR diversity.

Data came from immunoSEQ multiplex PCR; TCRdb stores just in-frame clones and leaves some out. The sample lists roughly 9,300 clones, around nine tenths occurring once. The TCR sequence derives from a woman in her forties or fifties with chronic myeloid leukemia. Some clones in this sample may be carry-over from other donors' samples. Sequences were derived from peripheral blood mononuclear cells, sampled before stem cell transplant. J is TRBJ1-1 and V is TRBV9, with 11 bases lining up with TRBD1. The CDR3 DNA is TGTGCCAGCAGCCCGGACAGGGGGCTTCCCATGAACACTGAAGCTTTCTTT. Its protein product is CASSPDRGLPMNTEAFF.